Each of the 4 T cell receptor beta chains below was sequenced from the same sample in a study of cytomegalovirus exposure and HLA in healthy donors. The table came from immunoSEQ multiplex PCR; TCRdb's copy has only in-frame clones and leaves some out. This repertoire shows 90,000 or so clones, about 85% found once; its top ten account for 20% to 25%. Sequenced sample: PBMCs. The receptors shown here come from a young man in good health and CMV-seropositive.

The CDR3 loop is CASKVAGTNTGELFF. DNA for the CDR3: TGCGCCAGCAAAGTAGCGGGAACGAACACCGGGGAGCTGTTTTTT. The chain carries TRBV10-2 and TRBJ2-2, with 8 bases aligning to TRBD2. J was trimmed by 0 bases and V by 7 bases; bases with no gene match: 4. The germline gives CDR1 WSHSY, CDR2 SAAADI. The CDR3 extends over 15 amino acids.

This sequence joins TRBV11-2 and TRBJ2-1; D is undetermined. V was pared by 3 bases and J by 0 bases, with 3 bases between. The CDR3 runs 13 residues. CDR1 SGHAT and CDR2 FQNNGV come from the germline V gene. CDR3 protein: CASSLSSYNEQFF. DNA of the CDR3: TGTGCCAGCAGCTTGAGCTCCTACAATGAGCAGTTCTTC.

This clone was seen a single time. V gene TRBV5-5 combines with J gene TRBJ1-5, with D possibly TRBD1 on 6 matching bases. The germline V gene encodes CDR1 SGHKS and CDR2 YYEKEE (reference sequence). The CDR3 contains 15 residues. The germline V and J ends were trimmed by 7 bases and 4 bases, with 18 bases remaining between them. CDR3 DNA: TGTGCCAGCGACCTGGTTGGGGGCTCTAATCAGCCCCAGCATTTT. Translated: CASDLVGGSNQPQHF.

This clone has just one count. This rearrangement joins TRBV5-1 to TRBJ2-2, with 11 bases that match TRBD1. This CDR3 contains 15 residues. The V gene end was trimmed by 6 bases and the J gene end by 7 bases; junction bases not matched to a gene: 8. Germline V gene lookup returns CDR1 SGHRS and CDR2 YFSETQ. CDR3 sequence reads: CASNPGQGAGGELFF. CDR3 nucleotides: TGCGCCAGCAACCCCGGACAGGGGGCCGGCGGGGAGCTGTTTTTT. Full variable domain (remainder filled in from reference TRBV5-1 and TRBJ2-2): KAGVTQTPRYLIKTRGQQVTLSCSPISGHRSVSWYQQTPGQGLQFLFEYFSETQRNKGNFPGRFSGRQFSNSRSEMNVSTLELGDSALYLCASNPGQGAGGELFFGEGSRLTVL.